This paragraph covers one T cell receptor beta chain sequence. This clonotype was observed many times. Its cognate antigen has yet to be identified. Base qualities are missing; no much larger clone stands one base away. This specimen comes from a study of T cell repertoires in cytomegalovirus infection (dated by TCRdb to between 2018 and 2020). With respect to the entire study: The peptide stimulations were aimed at well-studied HLA-B-restricted epitopes as well as recently identified HLA-C-restricted CMV epitopes, whose presentation resists viral immunomodulation. Because public TCR beta signatures pointed to carriage of CMV infection together with the matching HLA type, the HLA type of each donor mattered for the analysis. General findings and caveats noted by the study authors: The ex vivo response was dominated by HLA-C-restricted CMV-specific TCR beta clonotypes, and the single most frequent clonotype in two of eight donors was supplied by these HLA-C-restricted clonotypes. Cumulative frequency of public TCR beta family members discriminated carriers of CMV infection plus the relevant HLA type in this cohort and an independent roughly 330-donor cohort.

Sample treatment or condition, as interpreted from the label and publication: in vitro stimulation with specific CMV peptide epitopes to enrich CMV-specific T cells. TCRdb records Illumina HiSeq 1500 as the sequencer. TCRdb's own reprocessing of the public reads used fastp at Q25 and MiXCR and kept productive beta chains. A single entry per CDR3 protein holds the most common genes and DNA from its merged rows. Here the sample has 700,000 to 850,000 distinct CDR3 sequences; around a third occur a single time. The ten largest clones represent roughly 12% of the sample. V was cut back by 6 bases and J by 1 base, leaving a gap of 7 bases between them. Reading from cysteine to phenylalanine, the CDR3 counts 13 amino acids. Just the 39-base CDR3 DNA is kept, in frame starting at base 1.

This TCR was sampled from a human donor in good health (CMV status not recorded). Some clones in this sample may be carry-over from other donors' samples. Sequenced here: cultured CD8+ T cells from PBMCs, sampled from culture after CMV antigen stimulation. Rearrangement joined TRBV12-3 or TRBV12-4 to TRBJ2-1; no confident D gene assignment can be made. The sequenced DNA: TGTGCCAGCAGCCGATTATCCTACAATGAGCAGTTCTTC. It encodes CASSRLSYNEQFF.